This T cell receptor (beta chain) appears in the sequencing data of a study of T cell changes during pregnancy in multiple sclerosis. Only in-frame clones appear in the TCRdb table, and some are missing; sequencing was by immunoSEQ multiplex PCR. The sample carries some 49,000 clones, 92% recorded once. This sample comprised CD4+ T cells from peripheral blood mononuclear cells, obtained in the second trimester of pregnancy. This TCR was recovered from a female donor in good health, enrolled as a control in a pregnancy study.

CDR3 bases: TGTGCCACCAGCAGAGCCAATCTCGCGATGACGGGAGGGACCCAGTACTTC. It specifies CATSRANLAMTGGTQYF. The chain joins TRBV15 to TRBJ2-5; 7 bases map to TRBD2. The CDR3 extends over 17 amino acids. With 1 base clipped from V and 7 bases from J, the junction kept 15 bases outside the gene matches. Germline lookup yields CDR1 LNHNV and CDR2 YYDKDF (reference sequence).